The 18 T cell receptor beta chains reported below all come from one sample, sequenced in a study of blood T cell repertoires in COVID-19. Only in-frame clones appear in the TCRdb table, and some are missing; sequencing was by immunoSEQ multiplex PCR. The top ten clones hold 0.6% to 0.9% of a sample with roughly 200,000 clones, around 94% of them seen once. Sequenced material: peripheral blood. All receptors come from a young man with COVID-19, enrolled during active disease.

The CDR3 DNA is TGTGCCAGTAGGAGGGAAAGCTCCTACAATGAGCAGTTCTTC. It encodes CASRRESSYNEQFF. The rearrangement joins TRBV19 to TRBJ2-1, with a weak D call TRBD2 (5 bases). V shed 6 bases and J shed 0 bases, with 9 bases lying between them. The germline gives CDR1 LNHDA, CDR2 SQIVND (reference sequence). The CDR3 consists of 14 residues. Complete variable domain (other parts from reference TRBV19 and TRBJ2-1): DGGITQSPKYLFRKEGQNVTLSCEQNLNHDAMYWYRQDPGQGLRLIYYSQIVNDFQKGDIAEGYSVSREKKESFPLTVTSAQKNPTAFYLCASRRESSYNEQFFGPGTRLTVL.

The chain couples TRBV11-3 to TRBJ1-2, with D perhaps matching TRBD1 (6 bases). The CDR3 length is 12 residues. Germline values: CDR1 SGHNT, CDR2 YENEEA. The V and J ends lost 4 bases and 8 bases respectively, with 11 bases between them. The CDR3 loop is CASSSGTSGYTF. As DNA, the CDR3 is TGTGCCAGCAGCTCTGGGACAAGCGGCTACACCTTC.

The chain couples TRBV7-2 to TRBJ2-7, with 10 bases that match TRBD2. The CDR3 contains 16 residues. Looked up from germline, CDR1 is SGHTA and CDR2 is FQGNSA. Trimming cost V 0 bases and J 2 bases; bases outside gene matches: 4. The CDR3 spells CASSLAGTSVAYEQYF. The DNA for the CDR3 is TGTGCCAGCAGCTTAGCCGGGACTAGCGTGGCCTACGAGCAGTACTTC.

This clone appeared once. J is TRBJ1-1 and V is TRBV5-1, with TRBD1 identical over 8 bases. The CDR3 totals 15 residues. The J segment lost 4 bases and the V segment lost 4 bases, leaving 9 bases of the junction unmatched. Germline V gene sequence: CDR1 SGHRS, CDR2 YFSETQ. CDR3 in amino acids: CASSTGQEGATEAFF. In DNA, the CDR3 is TGCGCCAGCAGCACGGGACAGGAGGGGGCCACTGAAGCTTTCTTT.

This clone was recorded a few times. This sequence joins TRBV6-2 or TRBV6-3 and TRBJ1-5; 12 bases line up with TRBD1. The germline V gene has CDR1 MNHEY and CDR2 SVGEGT. The CDR3 runs to 20 residues. J was trimmed by 2 bases and V by 4 bases; bases with no gene match: 15. The CDR3 here is CASSFQSGTGGRGGNQPQHF. CDR3 DNA: TGTGCCAGCAGTTTTCAGTCCGGGACAGGGGGCCGTGGGGGCAATCAGCCCCAGCATTTT.

The chain links TRBV29-1 to TRBJ2-2; a possible D gene is TRBD2 (6 bases). This CDR3 is 15 amino acids long. The V and J ends lost 3 bases and 2 bases respectively, with 13 bases between them. The V gene's germline CDR1 is SQVTM and CDR2 ANQGSEA. The CDR3 loop reads CSVERRGDNTGELFF. The CDR3, as DNA: TGCAGCGTTGAGAGGCGCGGGGACAACACCGGGGAGCTGTTTTTT.

The chain has TRBV6-1 and TRBJ1-5; D possibly corresponds to TRBD1 (6 bases). CDR1 MNHNS and CDR2 SASEGT come from the germline V gene. The CDR3 sequence is 15 residues long. Trimming pared 3 bases from V and 6 bases from J, leaving 15 bases between. CDR3 protein: CASSDGGRAGQPQHF. In nucleotides, the CDR3 is TGTGCCAGCAGTGATGGGGGCAGGGCGGGTCAGCCCCAGCATTTT.

V gene TRBV29-1 combines with J gene TRBJ2-7; D call uncertain. This CDR3 is 13 amino acids long. V dropped 4 bases and J dropped 4 bases, with 14 bases sitting between them. Germline lookup yields CDR1 SQVTM and CDR2 ANQGSEA. In nucleotides, the CDR3 is TGCAGCGTTGTTGGGCTTACCGATTACGAGCAGTACTTC. The encoded protein is CSVVGLTDYEQYF.

V usage is TRBV11-2 and J usage is TRBJ2-7, with D maybe TRBD1 (6 bases). V was clipped by 3 bases and J by 2 bases, with 8 bases between them. There are 13 residues in the CDR3. Germline CDR1 and CDR2: SGHAT and FQNNGV. The CDR3 nucleotides are TGTGCCAGCAGCTTGGGGGCGGCCTACGAGCAGTACTTC. Encoded protein: CASSLGAAYEQYF.

The chain employs TRBV19 and TRBJ2-1; the match to TRBD1 covers 9 bases. The length of the CDR3 is 14 residues. The ends lost 6 bases at V and 9 bases at J; junction bases unmatched: 9. The germline CDR1 and CDR2 sequences are LNHDA and SQIVND (reference sequence). The chain's CDR3 is CASRPGQGIGEQFF. CDR3 DNA: TGTGCCAGTAGGCCGGGACAGGGTATCGGTGAGCAGTTCTTC.

A single count supports this clone. This chain joins TRBV5-1 and TRBJ2-4, with TRBD2 identical over 8 bases. Germline CDR1 SGHRS, CDR2 YFSETQ. The length of the CDR3 is 16 residues. J lost 0 bases, V lost 0 bases, and 2 bases had no gene match. The DNA of the CDR3 is TGCGCCAGCAGCTTGGACGGGGGGGCAGCCAAAAACATTCAGTACTTC. Protein product: CASSLDGGAAKNIQYF.

This chain uses TRBV19 with TRBJ1-3; D remains ambiguous. V was pared by 4 bases and J by 3 bases, with 13 bases between. Germline V gives CDR1 LNHDA, CDR2 SQIVND (reference sequence). There are 15 residues in the CDR3. The CDR3 spells CASSTESGFGNTIYF. DNA for the CDR3: TGTGCCAGTAGTACAGAGTCCGGGTTTGGAAACACCATATATTTT.

The chain combines TRBV27 with TRBJ1-6; D not certain. V was clipped by 5 bases and J by 3 bases, with 8 bases between them. The length of the CDR3 is 14 residues. Germline V gene lookup returns CDR1 MNHEY and CDR2 SMNVEV (reference sequence). The CDR3 sequence is CASSIHVYNSPLHF. The CDR3 region has the DNA TGTGCCAGCAGTATACATGTCTATAATTCACCCCTCCACTTT.

The rearrangement links TRBV5-1 to TRBJ1-2; tentatively, D is TRBD1 (5 bases). Germline CDR1 is SGHRS and CDR2 is YFSETQ. V was trimmed by 4 bases and J by 2 bases, leaving 15 bases between them. There are 15 residues in the CDR3. The CDR3 DNA follows: TGCGCCAGCAGCCCGAATCCGACAGCGAACTATGGCTACACCTTC. This encodes CASSPNPTANYGYTF.

The gene calls are TRBV3-1 (or the pseudogene TRBV3-2) and TRBJ1-2; D gene unclear. Trimming stripped 0 bases from V and 2 bases from J, with 7 bases between. From germline, CDR1 is LGHDT and CDR2 YNNKEL (reference sequence). This CDR3 is built from 14 residues. The CDR3, as DNA: TGTGCCAGCAGCCAAGACACAGCAAACTATGGCTACACCTTC. This codes for CASSQDTANYGYTF.

The V call is TRBV30, the J call TRBJ1-6; D is possibly TRBD1 (6 bases). Trimming stripped 2 bases from V and 7 bases from J, with 21 bases between. The length of the CDR3 is 17 residues. Per the germline V gene, CDR1 is GTSNPN and CDR2 is SVGIG (reference sequence). For the CDR3, the DNA is TGTGCCTGGAGTAGGGTGGCAGGGGCATCGAAAAATTCACCCCTCCACTTT. It translates to CAWSRVAGASKNSPLHF.

This chain joins TRBV28 and TRBJ2-2; D gene uncertain. This CDR3 comprises 13 residues. Between the trimmed V and J ends, which lost 5 bases and 2 bases, there was a span of 6 bases. Germline V gene lookup returns CDR1 MDHEN and CDR2 SYDVKM. CDR3 region: CASSGLNTGELFF. CDR3 bases: TGTGCCAGCAGTGGCCTTAACACCGGGGAGCTGTTTTTT.

The chain joins TRBV9 to TRBJ2-1, with 10 bases that match TRBD1. The CDR3 sequence is 16 residues long. V shed 4 bases, J shed 2 bases, and the junction held 6 bases outside the gene matches. The germline gives CDR1 SGDLS, CDR2 YYNGEE. The CDR3 loop is CASSTDRGRPYNEQFF. In nucleotides, the CDR3 is TGTGCCAGCAGCACAGACAGGGGGCGACCCTACAATGAGCAGTTCTTC.